The T cell receptor beta chain under discussion was sequenced for a study of monozygotic twins with inflammatory bowel disease. Researchers used template switching to add UMIs featuring a 6-nucleotide sample barcode. TCRalpha and TCRbeta cDNA went through nested PCRs of around 16 and 10 cycles, two in total. TCRdb reprocessed the 5' RACE reads and reports one entry per CDR3 protein, with no DNA. Its table records fewer than 150,000 distinct CDR3 sequences. The germline CDR1 and CDR2 sequences are SGHRS and YFSETQ. The CDR3 contains 14 residues. The sequencing sample was made of blood. This TCR was sampled from a human donor with ulcerative colitis or Crohn's disease, or a healthy co-twin of an affected twin (not recorded which). This chain connects TRBV5-1 to TRBJ2-2; no DNA is available, so the TRBD1 call from TCRdb remains unchecked. The CDR3: CASSLGQGDGELFF.